The T cell receptor (beta chain) under discussion was sequenced for a study of blood T cell dynamics during melanoma immunotherapy (dated by TCRdb to 2020 to 2022). With regard to the full study: All patients had metastatic melanoma and were given first-line pembrolizumab or nivolumab plus ipilimumab as standard of care in the United Kingdom. To find early correlates of response, peripheral T cell receptor repertoires were profiled in metastatic melanoma patients before and after one cycle of checkpoint inhibitor therapy. The training cohort consisted of consecutive patients, while an additional independent group of patients from the same centre was pooled to form an external validation set.

For each sorted CD8+ T cell subset, the entire amount of extracted DNA went into the assay. TCR beta CDR3 sequences were amplified from genomic DNA using the immunoSEQ TCRb Assay kit according to manufacturer instructions. The KAPA Library Quantification Kit for Illumina platforms was used to quantify the pooled libraries by qPCR. Pooled libraries were clustered at about 0.55-1.2 pM and sequenced on an Illumina NextSeq 500. The paper's processing steps were these. TCR data were analyzed using immunoSEQ ANALYZER and the R LymphoSeq package. A rearrangement efficiency score was calculated as productive divided by the sum of productive and non-productive CDR3 sequences. Within each patient, timepoints were compared pairwise for clonality, measured with the Gini coefficient, and for diversity, measured with the Renyi index at alpha=1. Clonal relatedness, based on an edit distance of 3, and repertoire similarity, based on the Bhattacharyya coefficient, were both computed in LymphoSeq. To classify response, a linear discriminant analysis based on week-3 changes in clonality and diversity was built using the R MASS and caret packages. Not all clones reach the TCRdb copy of this immuneACCESS table, which keeps in-frame sequences only. Checked studies attribute under half of the gap to unresolved V genes and leave the rest unexplained. That table furnishes V, J and clone size, whereas the DNA furnished D and trimming. Counted in this sample were about 12,000 clones; roughly 89% of them appeared once. More than 0.15% of the sample goes to the ten largest clones.

Points the paper makes about the study in general: The relatively small sample size was acknowledged as a potential limitation on generalization of the results. Whether the T cell clones behind the repertoire changes were melanoma-specific or instead reflected general immune activation was something the study could not determine. Of the sorted CD8+ subsets, TIE cells had both the highest clonality and the greatest similarity to cfDNA CDR3 sequences, which suggests active turnover converging on dominant clones.

The CDR3 holds 15 amino acids from the cysteine to the phenylalanine. Left in the record is the CDR3 DNA by itself, 45 bases read in frame from the first base. Trimming removed 6 bases from V and 8 bases from J; the gene matches leave 10 bases unexplained. The germline V gene (reference sequence) yields MNHEY for CDR1 and SMNVEV for CDR2. In regard to this clone: What this receptor recognizes is not known. No much larger clone is present one base from it, and per-base qualities are unavailable.

This sample's time point label indicates: week 3, after first cycle of checkpoint inhibitor. Blood samples were taken at two points: before treatment (T0) and at week 3 (W3), which came after the first cycle of checkpoint blockade. Except for a couple of patients with rapid clinical progression, response was assessed 12 weeks after the first infusion by RECIST 1.1; disease control meant complete response, partial response or stable disease. Patients were not eligible if they had prior systemic cancer treatment, concomitant immunosuppressant therapy or synchronous other active malignancies. In six patients, three with progression and three with disease control, sorted CD8+ memory and naive T cell subsets were sequenced at T0 and W3. Lymphoprep and SepMate tubes were used to isolate PBMC from blood, and red cell lysis was then performed. QIAamp DNA Blood Mini kits were used to extract DNA from PBMC and from sorted T cell subsets. Before DNA extraction, CD8+ T cell subsets were live-sorted on a FACSAria III cytometer and then frozen. Fresh PBMC for flow cytometry were held at 4°C in PBS with roughly 1.8% fetal bovine serum and analyzed within 24 hours.

The clonotype originates from a human donor with melanoma. The sample was effector memory CD8+ T cells from blood, taken from a patient treated with checkpoint blockade. The V and J segments used are TRBV27 and TRBJ2-1; a stretch of 10 junction bases matches TRBD2. The base sequence is TGTGCCAGCAGCGCCGGGACTAGCGATCGTCATGAGCAGTTCTTC. This is translated as CASSAGTSDRHEQFF.